The sample holds many counts of the clone carrying this TCR beta chain. Its antigen is not known. Quantitative molecular-barcoded 5'-RACE generated the TCR beta libraries. TCRdb independently ran MiXCR on the 5' RACE reads; one entry per CDR3 protein. The sample records around 180,000 distinct CDR3 sequences, 10% to 15% being singletons. The CDR3 runs to 13 residues. V lost 0 bases to trimming and J lost 4 bases, with 7 bases between them. The germline V gene has CDR1 DFQATT and CDR2 SNEGSKA (reference sequence). The data are from a study of CD8 T cells in ankylosing spondylitis. Study observations and caveats: What seemed typical of ankylosing spondylitis blood was a TCR beta motif built from about eight highly homologous variants.

The sequence was obtained from a female donor with ankylosing spondylitis or in good health (not recorded which). The gene calls are TRBV20-1 and TRBJ2-1, with D unclear. Source material: blood, either unsorted or a sorted T cell fraction (not recorded which). CDR3 DNA sequence: TGCAGTGCTAGAGATTCGCGGTACAATGAGCAGTTCTTC. Translation: CSARDSRYNEQFF.